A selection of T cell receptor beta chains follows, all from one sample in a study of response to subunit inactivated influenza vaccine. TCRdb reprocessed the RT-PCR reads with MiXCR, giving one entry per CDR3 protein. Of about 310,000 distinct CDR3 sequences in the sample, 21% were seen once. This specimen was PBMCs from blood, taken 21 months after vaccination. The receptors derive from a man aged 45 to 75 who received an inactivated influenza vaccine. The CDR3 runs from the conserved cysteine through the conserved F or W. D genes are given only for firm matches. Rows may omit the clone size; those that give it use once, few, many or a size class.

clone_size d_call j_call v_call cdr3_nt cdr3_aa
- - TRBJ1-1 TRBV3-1 TGTGCCAGCAGCCAAGTCGGTGTAGGGACTGAAGCTTTCTTT CASSQVGVGTEAFF
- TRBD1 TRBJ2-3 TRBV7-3 TGTGCCAGCAGCTTAAAGTCCGGGACAGGCACTAGCACAGATACGCAGTATTTT CASSLKSGTGTSTDTQYF
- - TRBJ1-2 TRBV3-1 TGTGCCAGCAGCCAAGGGGCTGAGTATGGCTACACCTTC CASSQGAEYGYTF
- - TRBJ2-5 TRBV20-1 TGCAGTGCTAGAGATCTTGGACGGTGGCAAGAGACCCAGTACTTC CSARDLGRWQETQYF
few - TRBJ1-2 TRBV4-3 TGCGCCAGCAGCCAAGGGGTACGGGGGGCCTATGGCTACACCTTC CASSQGVRGAYGYTF
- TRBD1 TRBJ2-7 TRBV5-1 TGCGCCAGCAGCGATGGACAGGGGATCTACGAGCAGTACTTC CASSDGQGIYEQYF
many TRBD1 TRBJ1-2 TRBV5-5 TGTGCCAGCAGCTTGCGGGACAGGGGGAACTATGGCTACACCTTC CASSLRDRGNYGYTF
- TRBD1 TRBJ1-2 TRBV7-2 TGTGCCAGCAGCTTCAGGTTACAGGGGGCGTTTAATGGCTACACCTTC CASSFRLQGAFNGYTF
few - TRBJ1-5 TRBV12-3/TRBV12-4 TGTGCCAGCACCCAAAAGGGCAGGGGTGGCAATCAGCCCCAGCATTTT CASTQKGRGGNQPQHF
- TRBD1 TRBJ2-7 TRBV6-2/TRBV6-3 TGTGCCAGCAGTTACTCGGACAGGGTCTACGAGCAGTACTTC CASSYSDRVYEQYF
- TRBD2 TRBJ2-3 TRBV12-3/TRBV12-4 TGTGCCAGCAGTTTCGGCGGGGGAAAATCAGATACGCAGTATTTT CASSFGGGKSDTQYF
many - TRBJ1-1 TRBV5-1 TGCGCCAGCAGAAAGGGGGGGGGAAACACTGAAGCTTTCTTT CASRKGGGNTEAFF
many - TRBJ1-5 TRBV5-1 TGCGCCAGCAGCTTAGGCAACGGGGGCAATCAGCCCCAGCATTTT CASSLGNGGNQPQHF
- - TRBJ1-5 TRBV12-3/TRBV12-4 TGTGCCAGCAGTCTACCGACGGATTCAAGCAATCAGCCCCAGCATTTT CASSLPTDSSNQPQHF
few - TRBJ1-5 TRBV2 - CASSTSTGSQPQHF
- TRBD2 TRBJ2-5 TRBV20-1 TGCAGTGCTGATGCGGGGGGGCTTGAGACCCAGTACTTC CSADAGGLETQYF
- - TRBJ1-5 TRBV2 TGTGCCAGCAGTGAATCTCGGGTTAGCAATCAGCCCCAGCATTTT CASSESRVSNQPQHF
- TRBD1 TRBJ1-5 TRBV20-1 TGCAGTGCTAGGGAGACAGGGGAAGGTAGCAATCAGCCCCAGCATTTT CSARETGEGSNQPQHF
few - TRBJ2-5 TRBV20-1 TGCAGTGCTGGCCCTCTCGCAGGGGCCTTCCAAGAGACCCAGTACTTC CSAGPLAGAFQETQYF
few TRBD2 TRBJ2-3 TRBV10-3 TGTGCCAGTGGACTAGCGGGAGGGGGCACAGATACGCAGTATTTT CASGLAGGGTDTQYF
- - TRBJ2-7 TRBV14 TGTGCCAGCAGTCTTGACGGGAGTTTCTACGAGCAGTACTTC CASSLDGSFYEQYF
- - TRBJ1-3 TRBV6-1 TGTGCCAGCAGCCCCGGGTACTCTGGAAACACCATATATTTT CASSPGYSGNTIYF
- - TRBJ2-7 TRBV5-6 TGTGCCAGCAGCCTTTCCGGGACTGTGTACGAGCAGTACTTC CASSLSGTVYEQYF
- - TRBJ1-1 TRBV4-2 TGTGCCAGCAGCCATTCTACGCTGACCCCTGAAGCTTTCTTT CASSHSTLTPEAFF
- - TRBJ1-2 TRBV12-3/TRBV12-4 TGTGCCAGCAGTTTAGACACGACCAACTATGGCTACACCTTC CASSLDTTNYGYTF
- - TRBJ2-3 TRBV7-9 TGTGCCAGCAGCCCCCCTGCAGCTAGCACAGATACGCAGTATTTT CASSPPAASTDTQYF
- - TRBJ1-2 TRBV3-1 TGTGCCAGCAGCCAAGTCCTATCCAGGCTGAGCCAGGGTGGCTACACCTTC CASSQVLSRLSQGGYTF
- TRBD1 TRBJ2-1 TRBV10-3 TGTGCCATCAGTGGTAACAGGGGGCCCTACAATGAGCAGTTCTTC CAISGNRGPYNEQFF
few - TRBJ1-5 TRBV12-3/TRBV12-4 TGTGCCAGCAGTTCTGCAGATAGCAATCAGCCCCAGCATTTT CASSSADSNQPQHF
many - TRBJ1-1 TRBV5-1 TGCGCCAGCAGCCTCTCCGGACAGACGAACACTGAAGCTTTCTTT CASSLSGQTNTEAFF
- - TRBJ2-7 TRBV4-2 TGTGCCAGCAGCCAAGATTCCGGGAACCTCTACGAGCAGTACTTC CASSQDSGNLYEQYF
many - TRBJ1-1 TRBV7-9 TGTGCCAGCAGCTTAGATGGGGGAATCAGTGAAGCTTTCTTT CASSLDGGISEAFF
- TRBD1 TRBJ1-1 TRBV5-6 TGTGCCAGCAGCGGGACCGGACAGGCTAACACTGAAGCTTTCTTT CASSGTGQANTEAFF
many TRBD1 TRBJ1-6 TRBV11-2 TGCGCCAGCAGCTTAGTGACAGGGGGGGGTTCACCCCTCCACTTT CASSLVTGGGSPLHF
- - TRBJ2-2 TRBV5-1 TGCGCCAGCAGCCCAACCGCGGTGACCGGGGAGCTGTTTTTT CASSPTAVTGELFF
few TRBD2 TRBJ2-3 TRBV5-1 TGCGCCAGCAGCCTACCTAGCGGGAGTAATACGCAGTATTTT CASSLPSGSNTQYF
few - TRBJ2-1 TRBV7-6 TGTGCCAGCAGCTTAGTGGAGCCCGGACACTACAATGAGCAGTTCTTC CASSLVEPGHYNEQFF
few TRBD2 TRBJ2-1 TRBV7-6 TGTGCCAGCAGCTCCCTTCCCCAGCGGGGGGGCGTTGAGCAGTTCTTC CASSSLPQRGGVEQFF
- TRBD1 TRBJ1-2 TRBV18 TGTGCCAGCTCACCGAAGGGACAGTTTCATGGCTACACCTTC CASSPKGQFHGYTF
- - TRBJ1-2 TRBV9 TGTGCCAGCAGCGTAGAGCTGAATCCTAACTATGGCTACACCTTC CASSVELNPNYGYTF
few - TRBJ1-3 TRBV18 TGTGCCAGCTCACGCGATGCAGTCTCTGGAAACACCATATATTTT CASSRDAVSGNTIYF
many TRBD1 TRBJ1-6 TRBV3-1 TGTGCCAGCAGCCCACAGGGGTTTTCACCCCTCCACTTT CASSPQGFSPLHF
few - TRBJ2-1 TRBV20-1 TGCAGTGCTAACAGGCCAACGTACAATGAGCAGTTCTTC CSANRPTYNEQFF
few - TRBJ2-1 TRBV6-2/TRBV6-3 TGTGCCAGCAGTTACTCGGGCAGGGAGCAGTTCTTC CASSYSGREQFF
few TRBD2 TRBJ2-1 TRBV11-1 TGTGCCAGCAGCACCTTGCTTCTAGCGGGACTTTTCAATGAGCAGTTCTTC CASSTLLLAGLFNEQFF
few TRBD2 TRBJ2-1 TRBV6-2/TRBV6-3 TGTGCCAGCAGACCTGCGCGGGGGGGCTACAATGAGCAGTTCTTC CASRPARGGYNEQFF